The source of this TCR beta chain is a study of identical twins. Study-wide results and limits: In zero-insertion analyses, partial confounding could arise from invariant MAIT and iNKT cells. Twin pairs had excess sharing that was weaker in beta out-of-frame sequences.

Germline lookup yields CDR1 LNHDA and CDR2 SQIVND (reference sequence). V was clipped by 7 bases and J by 2 bases, with 17 bases between them. The CDR3 loop spans 15 amino acids. A remark on this clonotype: The antigen is undetermined.

Template switching added a universal primer site; cDNA carried unique molecular identifiers. TCRdb re-derived calls from the 5' RACE reads in MiXCR, one entry per CDR3 protein. The sample carries roughly 250,000 distinct CDR3 sequences, over 12% recorded once. Healthy Caucasian donors formed the entire cohort. The receptor comes from a woman aged 18-29 years in good health. The genes are TRBV19 and TRBJ1-2; D is ambiguous. Sequencing was carried out using memory (CD45RO+) T cells sorted from blood. The CDR3 protein is CASKRFAETNYGYTF. Written as DNA, the CDR3 is TGTGCCAGTAAAAGGTTCGCGGAAACAAACTATGGCTACACCTTC.